This T cell receptor beta chain derives from a study of blood T cell repertoires in COVID-19. Method: immunoSEQ multiplex PCR; TCRdb's copy keeps in-frame clones and lacks some. The repertoire holds roughly 90,000 clones, with roughly 88% as singletons. V lost 3 bases to trimming and J lost 8 bases; unmatched junction nucleotides: 4. CDR3 length equals 13 residues. CDR1 is MRHNA, CDR2 SNTAGT, per germline. Sequencing was done on a sample of peripheral blood. The V gene is TRBV6-4, the J gene TRBJ1-2; 9 nucleotides align to TRBD1. This TCR derives from a woman aged 80 or over with COVID-19, enrolled during active disease. DNA for the CDR3: TGTGCCAGCAGTGAGATGACAGGGGGAGGCTACACCTTC. As protein: CASSEMTGGGYTF.